This TCR beta chain was observed in a study of T cell clones after liver transplantation. At the level of the study: As an antigen-independent comparator, third-party-reactive TCRbeta sequences came from pre-transplant mixed lymphocyte reactions. Timepoints were pre-transplant, pre-withdrawal, and after withdrawal was completed or failed. Broader study findings: A significant post-transplant drop in circulating graft-donor-reactive CD4 TCRbeta sequences occurred in most of the 8 subjects. Graft donor-reactive T cells possibly entered the graft instead of undergoing deletion.

Data came from immunoSEQ multiplex PCR; TCRdb stores just in-frame clones and leaves some out. The data hold 65,000 to 80,000 clones, with roughly 80% observed a single time. A few counts support this clone. Antigen unknown. V dropped 1 base and J dropped 5 bases, with 12 bases sitting between them. The germline gives CDR1 MDHEN, CDR2 SYDVKM. The length of the CDR3 is 15 residues. Source: CD4+ T cells from blood, taken before liver transplant. The chain has TRBV28 and TRBJ2-1; D may be TRBD2 (6 bases). This clonotype was obtained from a human donor who received a liver transplant. In DNA, the CDR3 is TGTGCCAGCAGTTTATTCCAGCGGGCCGACAATGAGCAGTTCTTC. This codes for CASSLFQRADNEQFF.